Shown below are 27 T cell receptor beta chains from a single sample sequenced in a study of blood T cell repertoires in COVID-19. This table comes from immunoSEQ multiplex PCR, and its TCRdb copy is limited to in-frame clones, with some not included. The sample includes about 220,000 clones, 80% to 85% of them seen just once. The sample consisted of peripheral blood. These TCRs come from a man between 25 and 39 years old with active or convalescent COVID-19.

The chain recombines TRBV25-1 with TRBJ2-7, with TRBD1 as a possible D gene (6 bases). The CDR3 is made up of 14 amino acids. Germline loops: CDR1 MGHDK, CDR2 SYGVNS. Trimming stripped 2 bases from V and 2 bases from J, with 10 bases between. The CDR3 sequence: CASSEGSGAYEQYF. The CDR3, as DNA: TGTGCCAGCAGTGAAGGTTCAGGGGCCTACGAGCAGTACTTC.

The J gene is TRBJ1-1, the V gene TRBV30; 7 nucleotides line up with TRBD1. Germline CDR1 is GTSNPN and CDR2 is SVGIG (reference sequence). This CDR3 spans 13 amino acids. The V gene end was trimmed by 5 bases and the J gene end by 0 bases; junction bases not matched to a gene: 3. Written as DNA, the CDR3 is TGTGCCTGGTCTAGGGGGCTGAACACTGAAGCTTTCTTT. Amino acid sequence: CAWSRGLNTEAFF.

The gene calls are TRBV19 and TRBJ1-3, with 9 bases identical to TRBD1. V trimming: 3 bases; J trimming: 4 bases; junction bases outside the gene matches: 7. Germline CDR1 reads LNHDA; CDR2 reads SQIVND (reference sequence). CDR3 length: 16 amino acids. CDR3 nucleotides: TGTGCCAGTAGTATCCTCGGACAGGGGTACGGAAACACCATATATTTT. It yields the protein CASSILGQGYGNTIYF.

This chain joins TRBV4-1 and TRBJ1-4; D unresolved. V was cut by 1 base and J by 4 bases, with 7 bases left in between. Germline V gives CDR1 MGHRA, CDR2 YSYEKL. The CDR3 is 14 residues long. DNA of the CDR3: TGCGCCAGCAGCCAAGCACAGAGTAATGAAAAACTGTTTTTT. This translates into CASSQAQSNEKLFF.

For the CDR3, the DNA is TGTGCCAGCAGCTATGACAGGTCCGGGAGCAATCAGCCCCAGCATTTT. This codes for CASSYDRSGSNQPQHF. The V and J genes are TRBV7-9 and TRBJ1-5; the D gene is possibly TRBD1 (6 bases). Germline V gene sequence: CDR1 SEHNR, CDR2 FQNEAQ (reference sequence). The CDR3 is 16 amino acids. Between the trimmed V and J ends, which lost 4 bases and 1 base, there was a span of 14 bases.

This chain joins TRBV27 and TRBJ2-1; the match to TRBD1 covers 8 bases. The CDR3 contains 16 residues. CDR1 MNHEY and CDR2 SMNVEV come from the germline V gene (reference sequence). Unmatched junction bases numbered 12, after V lost 4 bases and J lost 7 bases. This CDR3 reads CASSSPTRDRRNEQFF. In DNA form, the CDR3 reads TGTGCCAGCAGTTCACCAACTAGGGACAGGCGGAATGAGCAGTTCTTC.

V is TRBV5-6 and J is TRBJ1-5, with D perhaps TRBD1 (5 bases). V lost 2 bases and J 4 bases, leaving 10 bases between the germline ends. This CDR3 is built from 14 residues. CDR1 is SGHDT and CDR2 is YYEEEE in the germline V gene. This CDR3 reads CASSFGQGNQPQHF. CDR3 nucleotides: TGTGCCAGCAGCTTTGGGCAGGGAAATCAGCCCCAGCATTTT.

This chain uses TRBV6-5 with TRBJ1-1; 12 bases are a match to TRBD1. Germline V gives CDR1 MNHEY, CDR2 SVGAGI. J lost 10 bases, V lost 6 bases, and 9 bases had no gene match. The CDR3 totals 14 residues. Here the CDR3 DNA reads TGTGCCAGCAGACGGGACAGGGGGCTATCCCTAGCTTTCTTT. Translating it yields CASRRDRGLSLAFF.

This clone has a handful of counts. The V and J genes are TRBV3-1 (or the pseudogene TRBV3-2) and TRBJ1-6; perhaps TRBD1 as D (6 bases). This CDR3 is 12 amino acids long. Germline lookup yields CDR1 LGHDT and CDR2 YNNKEL (reference sequence). V lost 4 bases and J lost 17, with 15 bases in between. CDR3 sequence reads: CASSRTDSPIHF. The DNA of the CDR3 is TGTGCCAGCAGCCGGACGGACAGTCCTATCCACTTT.

This chain connects TRBV15 to TRBJ2-7, with 7 bases aligning to TRBD2. CDR1 is LNHNV and CDR2 is YYDKDF in the germline V gene (reference sequence). This CDR3 contains 17 residues. Losses at the gene ends were 0 bases for V and 0 bases for J; bases not matched to a gene: 8. CDR3 residues: CATSRDKQGRGSYEQYF. The CDR3 bases are TGTGCCACCAGCAGAGATAAGCAAGGGAGGGGCTCCTACGAGCAGTACTTC.

V gene TRBV5-1 combines with J gene TRBJ2-2, with 13 bases fitting TRBD2. Germline values: CDR1 SGHRS, CDR2 YFSETQ. The CDR3 runs 15 residues. The V segment lost 7 bases and the J segment 4 bases; nucleotides outside the gene matches: 4. The CDR3 region is CASSGLAGATGELFF. The CDR3 DNA is TGCGCCAGCTCAGGACTAGCGGGGGCCACCGGGGAGCTGTTTTTT. The full variable domain, rest sourced from reference TRBV5-1 and TRBJ2-2, is KAGVTQTPRYLIKTRGQQVTLSCSPISGHRSVSWYQQTPGQGLQFLFEYFSETQRNKGNFPGRFSGRQFSNSRSEMNVSTLELGDSALYLCASSGLAGATGELFFGEGSRLTVL.

This clone appeared once. The chain joins TRBV9 to TRBJ2-6, with no clear D. Trimming cost V 3 bases and J 4 bases, with 8 bases left between them. Germline CDR1 and CDR2: SGDLS and YYNGEE. This CDR3 contains 14 residues. Written as DNA, the CDR3 is TGTGCCAGCAGCGGACTGAGGGGGGCCAACGTCCTGACTTTC. Encoded protein: CASSGLRGANVLTF. Using reference TRBV9 and TRBJ2-6 for the parts outside the CDR3, the full variable domain is DSGVTQTPKHLITATGQRVTLRCSPRSGDLSVYWYQQSLDQGLQFLIQYYNGEERAKGNILERFSAQQFPDLHSELNLSSLELGDSALYFCASSGLRGANVLTFGAGSRLTVL.

The chain is built from TRBV18 and TRBJ2-2; maybe TRBD2 (6 bases). This CDR3 has 16 amino acids. The V end lost 3 bases, the J end lost 4 bases, and 15 bases lay between the germline ends. Germline CDR1 KGHSH, CDR2 LQKENI. The CDR3 protein is CASSPLPGDGTGELFF. The CDR3, as DNA: TGTGCCAGCTCACCCCTCCCGGGAGACGGCACCGGGGAGCTGTTTTTT.

This sequence joins TRBV4-3 and TRBJ2-3; TRBD2 might be the D (6 bases). Germline V lookup: CDR1 LGHNA, CDR2 YSLEER. V was clipped by 2 bases and J by 0 bases, with 9 bases between them. The CDR3 consists of 15 residues. This chain's CDR3 is CASSQRAGSTDTQYF. CDR3 bases: TGCGCCAGCAGCCAACGGGCGGGAAGCACAGATACGCAGTATTTT.

This chain uses TRBV27 with TRBJ1-5, with a tentative D call TRBD1 (6 bases). V lost 5 bases and J lost 4, with 15 bases in between. CDR3 length: 15 amino acids. CDR1 and CDR2 from the germline V gene are MNHEY and SMNVEV (reference sequence). This chain's CDR3 is CASSPHRDKNQPQHF. The CDR3 region has the DNA TGTGCCAGCAGTCCACACCGGGACAAGAATCAGCCCCAGCATTTT.

This sequence joins TRBV7-9 and TRBJ2-7; TRBD2 might be the D (6 bases). From germline, CDR1 is SEHNR and CDR2 FQNEAQ (reference sequence). CDR3 length equals 14 residues. V shed 5 bases and J shed 6 bases, with 17 bases lying between them. The CDR3 sequence is CASSNSGRAVEQYF. DNA of the CDR3: TGTGCCAGCAGCAATAGCGGTAGGGCAGTCGAGCAGTACTTC.

The chain uses TRBV30 and TRBJ2-5; no clear D gene. This CDR3 contains 15 residues. Trimming stripped 2 bases from V and 2 bases from J, with 15 bases between. Germline V gene sequence: CDR1 GTSNPN, CDR2 SVGIG (reference sequence). CDR3 bases: TGTGCCTGGAGTATTGGTTCCGGCAGGCAAGAGACCCAGTACTTC. Amino acids: CAWSIGSGRQETQYF.

This clone came up once. This chain links TRBV7-6 with TRBJ2-1; D is possibly TRBD1 (9 bases). V lost 0 bases to trimming and J lost 15 bases, with 36 bases between them. CDR1 is SGHVS and CDR2 is FNYEAQ in the germline V gene. The CDR3 covers 20 residues. The CDR3 coding sequence is TGTGCCAGCAGCTTAGCCCAATCCGGGACAGGGAGGTTCGACGGGAGGGTCCCGTTCTTC. This sequence encodes CASSLAQSGTGRFDGRVPFF.

The rearrangement joins TRBV12-3 or TRBV12-4 to TRBJ1-1; D is ambiguous. The germline V and J ends were trimmed by 1 base and 3 bases, with 6 bases remaining between them. The length of the CDR3 is 13 residues. The CDR3 nucleotides are TGTGCCAGCAGTTTAGACGGGGACACTGAAGCTTTCTTT. This sequence encodes CASSLDGDTEAFF.

Ten or more counts support this clone. Other DNA sequences in this specimen translate into the identical CDR3. This rearrangement joins TRBV29-1 to TRBJ1-1, with a tentative D call TRBD1 (6 bases). The CDR3 is 11 amino acids. CDR1 SQVTM and CDR2 ANQGSEA come from the germline V gene. V was shortened by 6 bases and J by 6 bases, with 11 bases between the two germline ends. CDR3: CSVARGSEAFF. For the CDR3, the DNA is TGCAGCGTCGCGAGGGGGTCTGAAGCTTTCTTT.

The chain employs TRBV6-6 and TRBJ1-4; D is uncertain. Germline CDR1 reads MNHNY; CDR2 reads SVGAGI (reference sequence). CDR3 length: 14 amino acids. V lost 7 bases to trimming and J lost 7 bases, with 16 bases between them. CDR3 amino acids: CASTYPPPREKLFF. The CDR3 nucleotides are TGTGCCAGCACCTACCCACCTCCTCGTGAAAAACTGTTTTTT.

The chain has TRBV18 and TRBJ2-7, with TRBD2 as a possible D gene (6 bases). The V gene's germline CDR1 is KGHSH and CDR2 LQKENI. This CDR3 comprises 14 residues. Trimming cost V 3 bases and J 3 bases, with 12 bases left between them. The chain's CDR3 is CASSPEGRYYEQYF. In DNA form, the CDR3 reads TGTGCCAGCTCACCGGAGGGACGGTACTACGAGCAGTACTTC.

This sequence joins TRBV19 and TRBJ2-1; TRBD1 is a possible D gene (5 bases). Germline V gives CDR1 LNHDA, CDR2 SQIVND (reference sequence). The V and J ends lost 2 bases and 6 bases respectively, with 5 bases between them. The CDR3 covers 12 residues. CDR3 sequence: CASSIRGNEQFF. In DNA form, the CDR3 reads TGTGCCAGTAGTATAAGGGGCAATGAGCAGTTCTTC.

J is TRBJ2-1 and V is TRBV30; maybe TRBD2 (6 bases). CDR3 length: 14 amino acids. Per the germline V gene, CDR1 is GTSNPN and CDR2 is SVGIG (reference sequence). Trimming removed 5 bases at V and 0 bases at J, with 11 bases between. CDR3 nucleotides: TGTGCCTGGGGGGACGGGAGCTCCTACAATGAGCAGTTCTTC. This sequence encodes CAWGDGSSYNEQFF.

The genes are TRBV7-9 and TRBJ2-1; possibly TRBD2 for D (5 bases). V was cut by 4 bases and J by 7 bases, with 23 bases left in between. Germline V gene sequence: CDR1 SEHNR, CDR2 FQNEAQ (reference sequence). This CDR3 spans 17 amino acids. CDR3 nucleotide sequence: TGTGCCAGCAGCTCCTTCCAACGGGCTAGAGAGGGAAATGAGCAGTTCTTC. This translates into CASSSFQRAREGNEQFF. Filled out from reference TRBV7-9 and TRBJ2-1, the complete variable domain reads DTGVSQNPRHKITKRGQNVTFRCDPISEHNRLYWYRQTLGQGPEFLTYFQNEAQLEKSRLLSDRFSAERPKGSFSTLEIQRTEQGDSAMYLCASSSFQRAREGNEQFFGPGTRLTVL.

This chain links TRBV27 with TRBJ2-7; maybe TRBD1 (6 bases). Deletions cut 6 bases from V and 0 bases from J, with 12 bases between. CDR1 and CDR2 (germline): MNHEY, SMNVEV (reference sequence). The CDR3 is 14 amino acids. The CDR3 reads CASSPGTTSYEQYF. For the CDR3, the DNA is TGTGCCAGCAGCCCCGGGACAACCTCCTACGAGCAGTACTTC.

V is TRBV12-2 and J is TRBJ1-1; no DNA check was done on the table's D call, TRBD1. TRBV12-2 is recorded as a pseudogene. The CDR3 runs to 18 residues. CDR3: CASRLGSGVSHRNTEAFF. As DNA, the CDR3 is TGTGCAAGTCGCTTAGGGTCAGGGGTAAGTCATAGGAACACTGAAGCTTTCTTT.